This T cell receptor (beta chain) emerged from a study of CD8 T cells in Susac syndrome. The study, taken as a whole, reports: As acknowledged by the study, its TCR sequencing and HLA analysis included a relatively small number of individuals.

While CD8+ and CD4+ T cells were isolated negatively, TEMRA cells were enriched by FACS. The RNA input was roughly 0.45 to 1 ug, and it was reverse transcribed with random hexamers. MiXCR, applied by TCRdb to the immunoSEQ multiplex PCR reads, yields one record per CDR3 protein. The sample includes around 270,000 distinct CDR3 sequences, around nine tenths seen only once; the top ten take roughly 0.17%. Germline CDR1 reads LGHNA; CDR2 reads YSLEER. Trimming took off 0 bases at V and 2 bases at J, with 14 bases between the two ends. CDR3 size: 16 residues. Details on this clonotype: Antigen: not known.

Sequenced sample: CD8+ T cells from PBMCs. This chain connects TRBV4-3 to TRBJ2-7; D tentatively reads TRBD1 or TRBD2 (6 bases each). The sequence was collected from a human donor with multiple sclerosis. In DNA form, the CDR3 reads TGCGCCAGCAGCCAAGAAGGGGGGAAGCTTACCTACGAGCAGTACTTC. This sequence encodes CASSQEGGKLTYEQYF.